Below, 21 T cell receptor beta chains from the same sample are listed, as sequenced in a study of cytomegalovirus exposure and HLA in healthy donors (TCRdb year 2017). Library preparation used the immunoSEQ multiplex PCR assay. For the multiplex PCR, a mixture combining 60 forward primers for TCR Vbeta segments and 13 reverse primers for TCR Jbeta segments was used. TCRdb carries this immuneACCESS record with in-frame sequences only. Its versions omit some clonotypes, under half of them owing to an unresolved V gene in the studies checked, with the rest unexplained. Here the sample has 150,000 or so clones; around three quarters occur a single time. The top ten hold roughly 1.7% of the sample. What was sequenced was PBMCs. These receptors were taken from a young woman in good health and CMV-seronegative.

This chain uses TRBV11-2 with TRBJ1-4; possibly TRBD1 for D (6 bases). Germline CDR1 reads SGHAT; CDR2 reads FQNNGV. The CDR3 totals 15 residues. Trimming took 2 bases from V and 5 from J, leaving 12 bases between them. CDR3 region: CASSLKGGENEKLFF. CDR3 DNA: TGTGCCAGCAGCTTAAAGGGGGGGGAAAATGAAAAACTGTTTTTT.

This chain uses TRBV6-6 with TRBJ2-7; a possible D gene is TRBD1 (5 bases). In germline, CDR1 is MNHNY, CDR2 SVGAGI (reference sequence). The CDR3 is 14 residues long. The V end lost 5 bases, the J end lost 7 bases, and 18 bases lay between the germline ends. The CDR3 coding sequence is TGTGCCAGCAGTATAGGGGCAGGGCGAGAGGAGCAGTACTTC. Translation gives CASSIGAGREEQYF.

The gene calls are TRBV5-5 and TRBJ1-5; 12 bases line up with TRBD1. The CDR3 is 16 residues long. CDR1 and CDR2 from the germline V gene are SGHKS and YYEKEE (reference sequence). V lost 1 base to trimming and J lost 7 bases; unmatched junction nucleotides: 6. In nucleotides, the CDR3 is TGTGCCAGCAGCTTGATTGGGACAGGGGGCGGACAGCCCCAGCATTTT. It yields the protein CASSLIGTGGGQPQHF.

V gene TRBV5-4 combines with J gene TRBJ1-5, with 7 bases matching TRBD1. Losses at the gene ends were 2 bases for V and 5 bases for J; bases not matched to a gene: 7. The germline CDR1 and CDR2 sequences are SGHNT and YYREEE (reference sequence). The CDR3 spans 15 residues. The CDR3 coding sequence is TGTGCCAGCAGCTTAGACAGGGCTACCTATCAGCCCCAGCATTTT. Its translation is CASSLDRATYQPQHF. The full variable domain, in which reference TRBV5-4 and TRBJ1-5 provide the parts outside the CDR3, is ETGVTQSPTHLIKTRGQQVTLRCSSQSGHNTVSWYQQALGQGPQFIFQYYREEENGRGNFPPRFSGLQFPNYSSELNVNALELDDSALYLCASSLDRATYQPQHFGDGTRLSIL.

The chain combines TRBV14 with TRBJ1-6; D is undetermined. This CDR3 contains 15 residues. V was pared by 3 bases and J by 6 bases, with 12 bases between. Germline values: CDR1 SGHDN, CDR2 FVKESK. CDR3 nucleotides: TGTGCCAGCAGCCACCTCCGGGGTCCTAATTCACCCCTCCACTTT. Translation gives CASSHLRGPNSPLHF.

CDR3 sequence reads: CAWSLSSRGNQPQHF. CDR3 bases: TGTGCCTGGAGCCTTTCCTCGAGGGGCAATCAGCCCCAGCATTTT. This rearrangement joins TRBV30 to TRBJ1-5, with D unclear. The CDR3 spans 15 residues. Per germline, CDR1 GTSNPN and CDR2 SVGIG (reference sequence). Trimming took off 3 bases at V and 2 bases at J, with 14 bases between the two ends.

This sequence joins TRBV7-9 and TRBJ2-7; 10 bases match TRBD2. The CDR3 runs to 16 residues. Germline CDR1 reads SEHNR; CDR2 reads FQNEAQ (reference sequence). With V trimmed by 3 bases and J by 4 bases, 9 bases remained unmatched. Here the CDR3 DNA reads TGTGCCAGCAGCTTCGTACTAGCGGGAAGAAGGTACGAGCAGTACTTC. This translates into CASSFVLAGRRYEQYF.

The rearrangement joins TRBV19 to TRBJ1-2, with D tentatively TRBD1 (5 bases). The V gene lost 3 bases and the J gene lost 2 bases, with 16 bases spanning the gap. Germline V CDR1 and CDR2: LNHDA, SQIVND (reference sequence). The CDR3 is 16 residues long. CDR3 in amino acids: CASSIMKMGGNYGYTF. The CDR3 nucleotides are TGTGCCAGTAGTATCATGAAAATGGGGGGAAACTATGGCTACACCTTC. The full variable domain, rest sourced from reference TRBV19 and TRBJ1-2, is DGGITQSPKYLFRKEGQNVTLSCEQNLNHDAMYWYRQDPGQGLRLIYYSQIVNDFQKGDIAEGYSVSREKKESFPLTVTSAQKNPTAFYLCASSIMKMGGNYGYTFGSGTRLTVV.

This clone was picked up one time. The J gene is TRBJ2-5, the V gene TRBV2, with a weak D call TRBD2 (5 bases). This CDR3 region has 13 residues. Trimming shortened V by 6 bases and J by 0 bases, and 8 bases separated the two germline ends. Germline CDR1 is SNHLY and CDR2 is FYNNEI. DNA for the CDR3: TGTGCCAGCAGGACCGGGAACCAAGAGACCCAGTACTTC. It yields the protein CASRTGNQETQYF.

V and J are TRBV10-3 and TRBJ1-4, with 10 bases that match TRBD1. After removal of 6 bases from V and 8 bases from J, the junction contained 9 bases not matched to a gene. This CDR3 comprises 15 residues. In germline, CDR1 is ENHRY, CDR2 SYGVKD. The CDR3 DNA follows: TGTGCCATCAGGAAAGGACAGGGGGAGCAAGAAAAACTGTTTTTT. It codes for CAIRKGQGEQEKLFF.

The rearrangement joins TRBV11-2 to TRBJ2-1, with TRBD2 matching 8 bases. The CDR3 loop spans 13 amino acids. The trim removed 11 bases at V and 0 bases at J, leaving 3 bases unmatched. CDR1 is SGHAT and CDR2 is FQNNGV in the germline V gene. This CDR3 reads CAAGTSSYNEQFF. DNA of the CDR3: TGTGCCGCCGGGACTAGCTCCTACAATGAGCAGTTCTTC.

The chain links TRBV27 to TRBJ1-2; unclear D gene. The CDR3 length is 13 residues. V was clipped by 4 bases and J by 5 bases, with 11 bases between them. Germline V gene sequence: CDR1 MNHEY, CDR2 SMNVEV (reference sequence). In DNA, the CDR3 is TGTGCCAGCAGTTCTCCCCTCGGTTATGGCTACACCTTC. Its translation: CASSSPLGYGYTF.

The V and J genes are TRBV6-1 and TRBJ1-2; 7 bases fit TRBD1. The CDR3 length is 16 residues. The ends lost 3 bases at V and 3 bases at J; junction bases unmatched: 10. Germline V lookup: CDR1 MNHNS, CDR2 SASEGT. CDR3 DNA: TGTGCCAGCAGTGATTGGGACAGCCTTAGCTACTATGGCTACACCTTC. Amino acids: CASSDWDSLSYYGYTF.

J is TRBJ2-7 and V is TRBV7-2; D is undetermined. Germline V gene lookup returns CDR1 SGHTA and CDR2 FQGNSA. The CDR3 has 15 residues. The V gene lost 5 bases and the J gene lost 4 bases, with 18 bases spanning the gap. CDR3 DNA: TGTGCCAGCAGCCGATATACGGGTACGTTGTACGAGCAGTACTTC. Translated, it gives CASSRYTGTLYEQYF.

This chain uses TRBV10-3 with TRBJ2-7, with 8 nucleotides matching TRBD1. The V and J ends lost 0 bases and 7 bases, in that order; junction bases with no gene match: 11. Germline CDR1 ENHRY, CDR2 SYGVKD. The CDR3 runs to 16 residues. This CDR3 reads CAISESQGAGSIEQYF. As DNA, the CDR3 is TGTGCCATCAGTGAGTCGCAGGGGGCCGGGTCGATTGAGCAGTACTTC.

The rearrangement uses TRBV5-1 and TRBJ2-3, with 12 bases aligning to TRBD2. Germline trimming cut 4 bases from V and 4 bases from J; bases unmatched to any gene: 7. The germline V gene encodes CDR1 SGHRS and CDR2 YFSETQ. CDR3 length: 16 amino acids. The CDR3 loop reads CASSPGLAGRADTQYF. Here the CDR3 DNA reads TGCGCCAGCAGCCCAGGACTAGCGGGAAGGGCAGATACGCAGTATTTT.

The chain is built from TRBV9 and TRBJ1-1; weak D call: TRBD1 (5 bases). This CDR3 region has 15 residues. Germline CDR1 SGDLS, CDR2 YYNGEE. The V gene lost 3 bases and the J gene lost 3 bases, with 15 bases spanning the gap. CDR3 DNA: TGTGCCAGCAGCGCGGGGGGGGGAACTTACACTGAAGCTTTCTTT. Its translation is CASSAGGGTYTEAFF.

The chain joins TRBV2 to TRBJ2-1, with a tentative D call TRBD2 (6 bases). The germline V and J ends were trimmed by 8 bases and 8 bases, with 22 bases remaining between them. The CDR3 contains 15 residues. CDR1 and CDR2 (germline): SNHLY, FYNNEI. CDR3 nucleotide sequence: TGTGCCAGCTTTTTGGAGCGGGCCAGCGGACATGAGCAGTTCTTC. It codes for CASFLERASGHEQFF.

V usage is TRBV6-5 and J usage is TRBJ1-1; a possible D gene is TRBD1 (5 bases). Trimming removed 6 bases at V and 1 base at J, with 15 bases between. Germline CDR1 and CDR2: MNHEY and SVGAGI. CDR3 size: 15 residues. The chain's CDR3 is CASSPGTTANTEAFF. The CDR3 region has the DNA TGTGCCAGCAGCCCGGGCACGACAGCGAACACTGAAGCTTTCTTT.

J is TRBJ2-1 and V is TRBV19; possible D gene TRBD1, 6 bases. V was cut by 8 bases and J by 2 bases, with 13 bases left in between. This CDR3 comprises 14 residues. Germline CDR1 is LNHDA and CDR2 is SQIVND (reference sequence). DNA of the CDR3: TGTGCCAGTGCCGGGTGGGGGCCCTACAATGAGCAGTTCTTC. Translated, it gives CASAGWGPYNEQFF.

The chain links TRBV4-2 to TRBJ2-2; D gene ambiguous. V shed 0 bases and J shed 4 bases, with 9 bases lying between them. CDR3 length: 15 amino acids. Per germline, CDR1 LGHNA and CDR2 YNFKEQ. Here the CDR3 reads CASSQDGRGTGELFF. CDR3 sequence (DNA): TGTGCCAGCAGCCAAGACGGCAGAGGCACCGGGGAGCTGTTTTTT.